Within the sample, the clone carrying this TCR beta chain is medium-sized. The antigen remains undetermined. The sample comes from a study of radiotherapy plus CTLA-4 blockade in lung cancer. Findings of the study overall: Some TCR clones had been derived from tumors. These clones expanded in peripheral blood after radiotherapy plus ipilimumab. Alongside interferon-beta, early blood T cell clone dynamics were reportedly the best predictor of response.

The table came from immunoSEQ multiplex PCR; TCRdb's copy has only in-frame clones and leaves some out. The sample consists of about 45,000 clones, roughly 65% of them appearing once. The CDR3 extends over 13 amino acids. With 4 bases removed from V and 13 bases from J, the gap between germline ends came to 16 bases. Germline values: CDR1 LNHDA, CDR2 SQIVND (reference sequence). Those with chemo-refractory metastatic non-small-cell lung cancer were treated with focal radiation combined with CTLA-4 blockade using ipilimumab. This chain links TRBV19 with TRBJ1-4, with D possibly TRBD1 on 5 matching bases. This specimen was peripheral blood, taken from a patient treated with radiotherapy plus ipilimumab. The TCR originated in a human donor with non-small cell lung cancer who had a partial response to radiotherapy plus ipilimumab. Here the CDR3 DNA reads TGTGCCAGTAGTAATCCCTTCGACAGTTCACTGTTTTTT. This translates into CASSNPFDSSLFF.